This T cell receptor beta chain was sequenced during a study of breast tumors, draining lymph nodes, adjacent tissues. Whole-study results and caveats: Most tumor T cells seemingly derive from lymph node, then expand in tumor. That most tumor T cells come from lymph nodes remained unproven. Tumor TCR diversity was below lymph nodes but above nontumor tissue.

The V gene lost 4 bases and the J gene lost 10 bases, with 16 bases spanning the gap. The CDR3 runs 13 residues. Germline-derived CDR1 and CDR2 are MNHNY and SVGAGI (reference sequence). A remark on this clonotype: What it recognizes is unknown.

Samples came from axillary lymph nodes draining the breast cancer. Each CDR3 protein gets one entry after TCRdb re-called the multiplex PCR reads with MiXCR. This sample has 130,000 or so distinct CDR3 sequences, with approximately 20% found just once. The clonotype comes from a female donor with breast cancer. Some clones in this sample may be carry-over from other donors' samples. This rearrangement joins TRBV6-6 to TRBJ2-5; D is possibly TRBD1 or TRBD2 (5 bases each). Input material: axillary lymph node tissue. This CDR3 is CASSSGTASGQYF. CDR3 DNA: TGTGCCAGCAGTTCCGGGACCGCGAGTGGCCAGTACTTC.